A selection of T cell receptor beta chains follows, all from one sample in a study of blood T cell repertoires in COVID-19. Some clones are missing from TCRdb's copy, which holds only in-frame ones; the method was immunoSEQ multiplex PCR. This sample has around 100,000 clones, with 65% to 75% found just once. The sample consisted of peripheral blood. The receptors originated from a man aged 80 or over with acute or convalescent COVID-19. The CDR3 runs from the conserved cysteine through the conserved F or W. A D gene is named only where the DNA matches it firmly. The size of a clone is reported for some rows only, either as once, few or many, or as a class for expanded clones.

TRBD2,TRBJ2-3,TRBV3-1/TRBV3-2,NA,TGTGCCAGCAGTCTCGGACTAGCGGGAGTAGATACGCAGTATTTT,CASSLGLAGVDTQYF
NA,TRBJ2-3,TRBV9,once,TGTGCCAGCACACAGGACCCGTTTGCAGATACGCAGTATTTT,CASTQDPFADTQYF
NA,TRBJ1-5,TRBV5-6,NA,TGTGCCAGCAGCACGACAAATCAGCCCCAGCATTTT,CASSTTNQPQHF
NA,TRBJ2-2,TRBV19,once,TGTGCCAGTAGTATGTCTAGGGAGAGGCTCGGCGGGGAGCTGTTTTTT,CASSMSRERLGGELFF
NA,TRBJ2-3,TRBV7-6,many,TGTGCCAGCAGCTTAAATCCTGGGCTGACAGATACGCAGTATTTT,CASSLNPGLTDTQYF
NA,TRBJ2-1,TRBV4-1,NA,TGCGCCAGCAGCCAAGATTTGGGGAGGAATGAGCAGTTCTTC,CASSQDLGRNEQFF
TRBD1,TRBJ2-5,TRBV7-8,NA,TGTGCCAGCAGCTTAGGTACGGGACAGCTAGAGACCCAGTACTTC,CASSLGTGQLETQYF
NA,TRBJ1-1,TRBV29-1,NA,TGCAGCGTTGAGACTTTCCAGGGGAATGAAGCTTTCTTT,CSVETFQGNEAFF
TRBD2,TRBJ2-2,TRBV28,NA,TGTGCCAGCAGAACTGTCCGGGGACTAACAAACACCGGGGAGCTGTTTTTT,CASRTVRGLTNTGELFF
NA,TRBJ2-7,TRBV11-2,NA,TGTGCCAGCAGCTTGGGCGGGCTAAACGAGCAGTACTTC,CASSLGGLNEQYF
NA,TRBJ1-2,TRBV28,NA,TGTGCCAGCAGTCAGATTAACTATGGCTACACCTTC,CASSQINYGYTF
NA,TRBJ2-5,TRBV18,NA,TGTGCCAGCTCAAGAGGGATTGGAGAGACCCAGTACTTC,CASSRGIGETQYF
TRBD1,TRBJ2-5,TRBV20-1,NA,TGCAGTGCTAGTCGGACAGGGAAAGAGACCCAGTACTTC,CSASRTGKETQYF
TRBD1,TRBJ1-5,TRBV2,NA,TGTGCCAGCAGGGACAGGGGGGGAAATCAGCCCCAGCATTTT,CASRDRGGNQPQHF
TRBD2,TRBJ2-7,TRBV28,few,TGTGCCAGCAGCTTACGGGGGGGGACCGAGCAGTACTTC,CASSLRGGTEQYF
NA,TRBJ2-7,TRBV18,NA,TGTGCCAGCTCACCACCGGCTCTCCTCTACGAGCAGTACTTC,CASSPPALLYEQYF
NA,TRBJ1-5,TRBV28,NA,TGTGCCAGCAGTGACCCGGGTCATAGCAATCAGCCCCAGCATTTT,CASSDPGHSNQPQHF
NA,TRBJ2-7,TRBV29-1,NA,TGCAGCGTTGAACTGGGGCGGAACACCTACGAGCAGTACTTC,CSVELGRNTYEQYF
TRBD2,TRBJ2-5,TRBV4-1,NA,TGCGCCAGCAGCCAAGTAGCGGGGGGCCAAGAGACCCAGTACTTC,CASSQVAGGQETQYF
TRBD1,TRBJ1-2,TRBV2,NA,TGTGCCACCGCAGTTATACCGGGGACAGCCGACTATGGCTACACCTTC,CATAVIPGTADYGYTF
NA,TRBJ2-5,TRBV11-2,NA,TGTGCCAGCAGCTTAGGGGAGTGGGGGGTGATAGAGCAAGAGACCCAGTACTTC,CASSLGEWGVIEQETQYF
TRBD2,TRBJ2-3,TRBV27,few,TGTGCCAGCAGTTTATCGATGGCTAGCGGGAGCACAGATACGCAGTATTTT,CASSLSMASGSTDTQYF
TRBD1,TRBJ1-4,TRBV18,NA,TGTGCCAGCTCACCGCTGACAGGGAAGGGAGAAAAACTGTTTTTT,CASSPLTGKGEKLFF
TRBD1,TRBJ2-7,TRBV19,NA,TGTGCCAGTAGTTTTACAGGGGGGACCTACGAGCAGTACTTC,CASSFTGGTYEQYF
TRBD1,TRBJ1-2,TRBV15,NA,TGTGCCACCAGCAGGGCCAACAGGGGATCAGAAGGCTACACCTTC,CATSRANRGSEGYTF
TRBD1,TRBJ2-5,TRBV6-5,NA,TGTGCCAGCAGTTACCCTCGACAGGGGTCAGAGACCCAGTACTTC,CASSYPRQGSETQYF
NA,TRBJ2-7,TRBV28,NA,TGTGCCAGCAGTAGTGGGGGCCGGGACGAGCAGTACTTC,CASSSGGRDEQYF
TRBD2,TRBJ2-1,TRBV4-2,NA,TGTGCCAGCAGCCAAGAGATTGGCCGGGGGGGCTACAATGAGCAGTTCTTC,CASSQEIGRGGYNEQFF
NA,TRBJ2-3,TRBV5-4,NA,TGTGCCAGCAGCTTGGCCGGCGGTGACGATACGCAGTATTTT,CASSLAGGDDTQYF
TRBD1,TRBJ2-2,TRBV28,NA,TGTGCCAGCAAAAGACAGGGGACCGGGGAGCTGTTTTTT,CASKRQGTGELFF
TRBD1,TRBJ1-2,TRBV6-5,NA,TGTGCCAGCAGTTACACACAGGGGGCATATAGCTACACCTTC,CASSYTQGAYSYTF
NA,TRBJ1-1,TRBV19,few,TGTGCCAGTAGTACCCACAGTAGGCCAATGAACACTGAAGCTTTCTTT,CASSTHSRPMNTEAFF
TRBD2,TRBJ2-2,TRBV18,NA,TGTGCCAGCTCACCACCTGCGGGAGGGCCCTCCGGGGAGCTGTTTTTT,CASSPPAGGPSGELFF
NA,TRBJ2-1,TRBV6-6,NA,TGTGCCAGCACCGCGGTACAGGGATACAATGAGCAGTTCTTC,CASTAVQGYNEQFF
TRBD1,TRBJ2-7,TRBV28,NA,TGTGCCAGCAGTAGTCCGGGACAGGGTGAGGAGCAGTACTTC,CASSSPGQGEEQYF
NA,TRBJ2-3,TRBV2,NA,TGTGCCTCATATCGACAGTTCACAGATACGCAGTATTTT,CASYRQFTDTQYF
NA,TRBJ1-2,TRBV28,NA,TGTGCCAGCAGATATCAGGGAGGCTACACCTTC,CASRYQGGYTF
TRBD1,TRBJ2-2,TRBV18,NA,TGTGCCAGCTCACTGCAGACAGGGATCGGGGAGCTGTTTTTT,CASSLQTGIGELFF
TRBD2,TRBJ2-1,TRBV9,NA,TGTGCCAGCAGCGTTACTAGCGGCTCCTACAATGAGCAGTTCTTC,CASSVTSGSYNEQFF
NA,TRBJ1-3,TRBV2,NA,TGTGCCAGCAGTGAAGGCACAGGCTCTGGAAACACCATATATTTT,CASSEGTGSGNTIYF
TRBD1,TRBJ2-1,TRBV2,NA,TGTGCCAGCAGGCACTTAGGGGGCGCGGGCAATGAGCAGTTCTTC,CASRHLGGAGNEQFF
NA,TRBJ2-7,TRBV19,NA,TGTGCCAGTAGTGGGCAGGAGGGCGTATACGAGCAGTACTTC,CASSGQEGVYEQYF
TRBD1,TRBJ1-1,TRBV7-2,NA,TGTGCCAGCAGCCCATTCTTTACAGGGGCGAACACTGAAGCTTTCTTT,CASSPFFTGANTEAFF
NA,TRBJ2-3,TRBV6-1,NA,TGTGCCAGCAGTGATTGGGCTACAGATACGCAGTATTTT,CASSDWATDTQYF
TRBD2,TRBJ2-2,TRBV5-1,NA,TGCGCCAGCAGCCATAGCGGGAGTGCCGGGGAGCTGTTTTTT,CASSHSGSAGELFF
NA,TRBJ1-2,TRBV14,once,TGTGCCAGCAGCCAAGGATTACAAACGCGGGGCTACACCTTC,CASSQGLQTRGYTF
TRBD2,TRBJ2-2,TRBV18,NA,TGTGCCAGCTCACCAGACAGCGGGAGGGCCTCGGCCGGGGAGCTGTTTTTT,CASSPDSGRASAGELFF
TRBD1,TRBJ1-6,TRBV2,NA,TGTGCCAGCAGCCGGGACAGCAGCTCCTATAATTCACCCCTCCACTTT,CASSRDSSSYNSPLHF
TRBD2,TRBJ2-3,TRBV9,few,TGTGCCAGCAGCGCGAGCGGGACTAGCACAGATACGCAGTATTTT,CASSASGTSTDTQYF
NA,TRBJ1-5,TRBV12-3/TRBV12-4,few,TGTGCATCCGCGGGGGCGAGCAATCAGCCCCAGCATTTT,CASAGASNQPQHF
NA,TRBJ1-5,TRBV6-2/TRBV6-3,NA,TGTGCCAGCAGTTTTCGGCACCTGGTGAGGAGCAATCAGCCCCAGCATTTT,CASSFRHLVRSNQPQHF
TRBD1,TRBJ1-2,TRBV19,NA,TGTGCCAGTAGCCCTCGACAGGGGGCAGCCTATGGCTACACCTTC,CASSPRQGAAYGYTF
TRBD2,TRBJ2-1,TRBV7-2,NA,TGTGCCAGCAGCTTGATACCCACTAGCGGGAGCCATGAGCAGTTCTTC,CASSLIPTSGSHEQFF